This passage covers 29 T cell receptor beta chains from one sample sequenced in a study of spatial heterogeneity in lung cancer. The time point is: sample taken at primary tumor resection. Unsorted whole RNA of tumor, nontumor lung or frozen PBMC was sequenced. One entry per CDR3 protein results from TCRdb running MiXCR on the 5' RACE reads. The sample yields roughly 13,000 distinct CDR3 sequences, 3.9% seen once. The sample was PBMCs, taken at surgery. The source is a male donor with early-stage non-small cell lung cancer.

Details on this clonotype: Within a library made for alpha chains, this beta chain is off target, and its count is uninformative. The rearrangement uses TRBV18 and TRBJ2-7, with 8 bases matching TRBD1. This CDR3 has 14 residues. With V trimmed by 1 base and J by 4 bases, 3 bases remained unmatched. Germline loops: CDR1 KGHSH, CDR2 LQKENI. The CDR3 DNA reads as TGTGCCAGCTCACCACGGACAGGGAAGTACGAGCAGTACTTC. This sequence encodes CASSPRTGKYEQYF.

In its sample, this clonotype was seen many times. As an off-target read in a library built for alpha chains, this beta chain has a frequency of little significance. J is TRBJ1-5 and V is TRBV19; 7 nucleotides agree with TRBD1. The CDR3 has 16 amino acids. Germline CDR1 and CDR2: LNHDA and SQIVND (reference sequence). Trimming at V came to 2 bases and at J to 6 bases, leaving 10 bases not matched to a gene. The CDR3 DNA reads TGTGCCAGTAGTATACTCGGAGGAGCAGGGGGTCAGCCCCAGCATTTT. This gives the protein CASSILGGAGGQPQHF.

This clonotype has just a few counts. This beta chain represents an off-target read in a library built for alpha chains; its size is of limited meaning. The chain is built from TRBV4-1 and TRBJ2-7; 9 nucleotides line up with TRBD2. Germline values: CDR1 MGHRA, CDR2 YSYEKL. V was clipped by 0 bases and J by 7 bases; unmatched bases: 7. The CDR3 is 15 amino acids. Here the CDR3 reads CASSQEGLARREQYF. In DNA form, the CDR3 reads TGCGCCAGCAGCCAAGAAGGACTAGCGCGTAGGGAGCAGTACTTC.

Turning to this clonotype: Little can be read into the size of this beta chain, an off-target read in a library designed for alpha chains. The chain links TRBV18 to TRBJ2-3; D uncertain. V lost 1 base and J lost 4, with 3 bases in between. The CDR3 contains 12 residues. Germline V gene lookup returns CDR1 KGHSH and CDR2 LQKENI. In DNA form, the CDR3 reads TGTGCCAGCTCACCACAGGCAGATACGCAGTATTTT. Protein: CASSPQADTQYF.

This clonotype has a count of ten or more. A library prepared for alpha chains yielded this beta chain as an off-target read; its size is of little meaning. The rearrangement uses TRBV18 and TRBJ1-1; a weak D match, TRBD1 (5 bases). This CDR3 region has 14 residues. Trimming pared 2 bases from V and 4 bases from J, leaving 11 bases between. The V gene's germline CDR1 is KGHSH and CDR2 LQKENI. The CDR3 region has the DNA TGTGCCAGCTCACCAGGGCGCGGGGGCACTGAAGCTTTCTTT. It yields the protein CASSPGRGGTEAFF. Combining the CDR3 with reference TRBV18 and TRBJ1-1 gives the whole variable domain NAGVMQNPRHLVRRRGQEARLRCSPMKGHSHVYWYRQLPEEGLKFMVYLQKENIIDESGMPKERFSAEFPKEGPSILRIQQVVRGDSAAYFCASSPGRGGTEAFFGQGTRLTVV.

At least ten counts were recorded for this clonotype. As an off-target read in a library built for alpha chains, this beta chain has a frequency of little significance. The chain joins TRBV28 to TRBJ2-1, with 11 nucleotides matching TRBD2. V gave up 3 bases and J gave up 3 bases; unmatched junction bases: 4. The CDR3 contains 16 residues. Germline CDR1 and CDR2: MDHEN and SYDVKM. The CDR3 nucleotides read TGTGCCAGCAGTTTCCCCGGGACTAGCGGCTACAATGAGCAGTTCTTC. It specifies CASSFPGTSGYNEQFF. The full variable domain, with the rest looked up from reference TRBV28 and TRBJ2-1, is DVKVTQSSRYLVKRTGEKVFLECVQDMDHENMFWYRQDPGLGLRLIYFSYDVKMKEKGDIPEGYSVSREKKERFSLILESASTNQTSMYLCASSFPGTSGYNEQFFGPGTRLTVL.

This clonotype is labeled medium-sized (0.01 to 0.1%). The library was designed around alpha chains, so this beta chain is a stray read whose abundance carries little weight. The chain recombines TRBV11-2 with TRBJ2-1; D might be TRBD2 (5 bases). Germline CDR1 SGHAT, CDR2 FQNNGV. The CDR3 is 11 residues long. The V and J ends lost 6 bases and 9 bases respectively, with 9 bases between them. The CDR3 DNA sequence: TGTGCCAGCAGTCCAGCGGTTGAGCAGTTCTTC. Translating it yields CASSPAVEQFF. The entire variable domain, with the rest obtained from reference TRBV11-2 and TRBJ2-1, is as follows: EAGVAQSPRYKIIEKRQSVAFWCNPISGHATLYWYQQILGQGPKLLIQFQNNGVVDDSQLPKDRFSAERLKGVDSTLKIQPAKLEDSAVYLCASSPAVEQFFGPGTRLTVL.

For this clonotype: A read error may account for a junction end that differs from germline. This beta chain was picked up by a library intended for alpha chains and is off target, so its count carries little meaning. The rearrangement links TRBV2 to TRBJ2-6; unclear D gene. CDR1 is SNHLY and CDR2 is FYNNEI in the germline V gene. This CDR3 is 14 amino acids long. CDR3 in DNA: TGTGCCAACAGTCAAGAGTCTGGGGCCAACGTCCTGACTTTC. It translates to CANSQESGANVLTF.

This clonotype has at least ten counts. Since it is a stray read in a library aimed at alpha chains, this beta chain has a size that is not meaningful. The rearrangement links TRBV24-1 to TRBJ2-2; D is uncertain. From germline, CDR1 is KGHDR and CDR2 SFDVKD. The germline V and J ends were trimmed by 8 bases and 0 bases, with 9 bases remaining between them. The CDR3 covers 14 residues. The CDR3 loop is CATTENANTGELFF. The CDR3 bases are TGTGCCACCACGGAGAACGCGAACACCGGGGAGCTGTTTTTT.

This clonotype was counted many times. This beta chain is off target for a library built for alpha chains, so its abundance means little. The CDR3 loop is CASSPTGGPETQYF. The CDR3 DNA sequence: TGCGCCAGCAGCCCAACAGGGGGCCCAGAGACCCAGTACTTC. The chain carries TRBV5-1 and TRBJ2-5, with 9 nucleotides matching TRBD1. Germline loops: CDR1 SGHRS, CDR2 YFSETQ. Unmatched junction bases numbered 5, after V lost 4 bases and J lost 4 bases. The CDR3 has 14 amino acids. Looking up the rest from reference TRBV5-1 and TRBJ2-5 gives the full variable domain: KAGVTQTPRYLIKTRGQQVTLSCSPISGHRSVSWYQQTPGQGLQFLFEYFSETQRNKGNFPGRFSGRQFSNSRSEMNVSTLELGDSALYLCASSPTGGPETQYFGPGTRLLVL.

There are a few counts of this clonotype. For a library built for alpha chains, this beta chain is a stray read; little rests on its size. The chain has TRBV6-2 or TRBV6-3 and TRBJ2-5, with a weak D call TRBD1 (6 bases). V lost 6 bases, J lost 3 bases, and 14 bases lay in between. The CDR3 covers 14 residues. Germline CDR1 and CDR2: MNHEY and SVGEGT. In nucleotides, the CDR3 is TGTGCCAGCAGGCCCCTCGGGGACAAAGAGACCCAGTACTTC. Translating it yields CASRPLGDKETQYF.

This clonotype was found many times. This beta chain lies outside the target of a library built for alpha chains; its clone size means little. The rearrangement joins TRBV9 to TRBJ2-3; D is uncertain. Trimming took off 0 bases at V and 4 bases at J, with 18 bases between the two ends. This CDR3 spans 17 amino acids. The germline gives CDR1 SGDLS, CDR2 YYNGEE. This CDR3 reads CASSVGGSLGLADTQYF. The CDR3 bases are TGTGCCAGCAGCGTAGGTGGGTCCCTCGGGCTGGCAGATACGCAGTATTTT.

A word on this clonotype: This beta chain turned up in a library designed for alpha chains; as an off-target read, its abundance says little. This chain joins TRBV20-1 and TRBJ2-7, with D possibly TRBD1 on 6 matching bases. V was pared by 3 bases and J by 8 bases, with 11 bases between. Germline CDR1 DFQATT, CDR2 SNEGSKA (reference sequence). This CDR3 spans 11 amino acids. The chain's CDR3 is CSAREQGKQYF. CDR3 DNA: TGCAGTGCTAGGGAACAGGGAAAGCAGTACTTC.

This clonotype occurred many times. In a library made to pick up alpha chains, this beta chain is a stray read with a size that means little. The CDR3 sequence is CASSQATGVDEQFF. The CDR3 nucleotides are TGCGCCAGCAGCCAAGCGACGGGAGTCGATGAGCAGTTCTTC. The V and J genes are TRBV4-3 and TRBJ2-1; weak D call: TRBD2 (6 bases). V lost 1 base to trimming and J lost 8 bases, with 12 bases between them. The CDR3 has 14 amino acids. The V gene's germline CDR1 is LGHNA and CDR2 YSLEER.

A note on this clonotype: This beta chain slipped into a library made for alpha chains as a stray read, so its size is not meaningful. The chain links TRBV12-3 or TRBV12-4 to TRBJ2-5, with 7 bases lining up with TRBD2. CDR3 length: 14 amino acids. J was trimmed by 5 bases and V by 5 bases; bases with no gene match: 8. The CDR3 region is CASSPMGRVETQYF. CDR3 nucleotides: TGTGCCAGCAGTCCAATGGGGAGGGTGGAGACCCAGTACTTC.

This clonotype showed up many times. With the library built for alpha chains, this beta chain is off target and its frequency is not meaningful. The V and J genes are TRBV20-1 and TRBJ2-1; 9 bases map to TRBD1. The V gene end was trimmed by 7 bases and the J gene end by 4 bases; junction bases not matched to a gene: 5. Germline V gene lookup returns CDR1 DFQATT and CDR2 SNEGSKA (reference sequence). This CDR3 spans 13 amino acids. DNA for the CDR3: TGCAGTGTACAGGGACAGGGTTACAATGAGCAGTTCTTC. Protein product: CSVQGQGYNEQFF.

This clonotype has ten or more counts. Because this beta chain is a stray read in a library intended to capture alpha chains, its abundance should not be given much weight. DNA of the CDR3: TGTGCCAGCAGTGAAGTTGCAACTAATGAAAAACTGTTTTTT. This codes for CASSEVATNEKLFF. This rearrangement joins TRBV25-1 to TRBJ1-4; no clear D gene. Germline loops: CDR1 MGHDK, CDR2 SYGVNS. CDR3 length: 14 residues. Trimming removed 2 bases from V and 0 bases from J, with 4 bases in between.

This clonotype was seen a few times. One end of the junction does not line up with germline, which may come from a read error. This beta chain is an unintended read in a library built for alpha chains; its size means little. This chain joins TRBV7-6 and TRBJ2-5, with 7 bases identical to TRBD2. Germline V gives CDR1 SGHVS, CDR2 FNYEAQ. The CDR3 consists of 17 residues. The CDR3 sequence: CVSSLGGGGSAQETQYF. The CDR3 DNA reads as TGTGTCAGCAGCTTAGGTGGAGGCGGGAGCGCCCAAGAGACCCAGTACTTC.

This clonotype showed up just a few times. As an off-target read in a library built for alpha chains, this beta chain has a frequency of little significance. V usage is TRBV6-5 and J usage is TRBJ2-7; 12 nucleotides line up with TRBD1. After removal of 5 bases from V and 5 bases from J, the junction contained 7 bases not matched to a gene. This CDR3 contains 15 residues. Germline V gives CDR1 MNHEY, CDR2 SVGAGI. CDR3 sequence: CASSQPGQGADEQYF. In nucleotides, the CDR3 is TGTGCCAGCAGTCAACCGGGACAGGGGGCCGACGAGCAGTACTTC.

This clonotype has ten or more counts. The library was built for alpha chains, so this beta chain is an off-target read and its size means little. The V call is TRBV28, the J call TRBJ2-1, with unresolved D. Germline V CDR1 and CDR2: MDHEN, SYDVKM. CDR3 size: 15 residues. V lost 5 bases, J lost 0 bases, and 11 bases lay in between. In DNA, the CDR3 is TGTGCCAGCAGTCCCGGCGTGAGCTCCTACAATGAGCAGTTCTTC. Encoded protein: CASSPGVSSYNEQFF.

This clonotype was detected ten times or more. Because the library targeted alpha chains, this beta chain is an off-target read whose size means little. This chain uses TRBV20-1 with TRBJ2-3; 10 positions agree with TRBD1. Germline V gene sequence: CDR1 DFQATT, CDR2 SNEGSKA (reference sequence). The CDR3 consists of 15 residues. V dropped 5 bases and J dropped 3; count of bases not matched to a gene: 8. CDR3 sequence: CSAPDRGRLTDTQYF. In DNA form, the CDR3 reads TGCAGTGCTCCCGACAGGGGGCGATTAACAGATACGCAGTATTTT.

As to this clonotype: Since the library was made to target alpha chains, this beta chain is a stray read and its abundance is not meaningful. The CDR3 nucleotides are TGCAGTGCGGATCTAGCGGGAGGGCTGGTCCGCAATGAGCAGTTCTTC. Protein product: CSADLAGGLVRNEQFF. The rearrangement links TRBV20-1 to TRBJ2-1; TRBD2 matches 12 bases. The CDR3 contains 16 residues. Trimming at V came to 6 bases and at J to 6 bases, leaving 12 bases not matched to a gene. Germline CDR1 and CDR2: DFQATT and SNEGSKA (reference sequence).

This clonotype was seen repeatedly, ten times or more. For a library built for alpha chains, this beta chain is a stray read; little rests on its size. The rearrangement links TRBV19 to TRBJ2-7; D remains ambiguous. This CDR3 comprises 15 residues. The ends were cut back, 3 bases at V and 2 bases at J, with 14 bases in the middle. Looked up from germline, CDR1 is LNHDA and CDR2 is SQIVND (reference sequence). In DNA, the CDR3 is TGTGCCAGTAGTATGAAGGCAGTTTCCACCTACGAGCAGTACTTC. It translates to CASSMKAVSTYEQYF.

This clonotype has just a few counts. Found in a library prepared for alpha chains, this beta chain is an off-target read, and its abundance has little meaning. The chain joins TRBV6-6 to TRBJ1-5, with D possibly matching TRBD1 (5 bases). The CDR3 is made up of 15 amino acids. Germline assignment: CDR1 MNHNY and CDR2 SVGAGI (reference sequence). V was pared by 6 bases and J by 7 bases, with 19 bases between. The CDR3 spells CASSDPGRTLQPQHF. CDR3 nucleotides: TGTGCCAGCAGCGACCCGGGACGGACTCTCCAGCCCCAGCATTTT.

A remark on this clonotype: Within a library made for alpha chains, this beta chain is off target, and its count is uninformative. The chain uses TRBV23-1 and TRBJ2-7; D is possibly TRBD1 (6 bases). TRBV23-1 is designated an ORF whose function remains uncertain. Trimming removed 3 bases from V and 4 bases from J, with 10 bases in between. CDR3 size: 13 residues. The CDR3 protein is CASSHDRRYEQYF. In DNA, the CDR3 is TGCGCCAGCAGTCATGACAGGAGGTACGAGCAGTACTTC.

Sample share makes this clonotype medium-sized. This beta chain is a stray sequence in a library constructed for alpha chains; its clone size is not meaningful. The chain links TRBV11-2 to TRBJ2-1; D unclear. The CDR3 totals 13 residues. Germline V CDR1 and CDR2: SGHAT, FQNNGV. Trimming took 4 bases from V and 9 from J, leaving 13 bases between them. CDR3 bases: TGTGCCAGCAGCTCTCTCCGGGCCCCTGAGCAGTTCTTC. Amino acids: CASSSLRAPEQFF.

This clonotype showed up many times. For a library built for alpha chains, this beta chain is a stray read; little rests on its size. The chain combines TRBV20-1 with TRBJ2-1, with 13 bases that match TRBD2. The CDR3 sequence is 15 residues long. In germline, CDR1 is DFQATT, CDR2 SNEGSKA (reference sequence). J was trimmed by 2 bases and V by 6 bases; bases with no gene match: 4. As DNA, the CDR3 is TGCAGTGCCGATACTAGCGGGAGGGCCTACAATGAGCAGTTCTTC. Its protein is CSADTSGRAYNEQFF.

This clonotype was counted at least ten times. For a library built for alpha chains, this beta chain is a stray read; little rests on its size. The gene calls are TRBV5-5 and TRBJ2-5; D remains ambiguous. The CDR3 is 13 residues long. The germline CDR1 and CDR2 sequences are SGHKS and YYEKEE (reference sequence). Trimming took off 0 bases at V and 5 bases at J, with 8 bases between the two ends. CDR3 sequence: CASSLVVLETQYF. The CDR3 DNA follows: TGTGCCAGCAGCTTGGTGGTCTTGGAGACCCAGTACTTC.

This clonotype was recorded many times. This beta chain is an off-target read within a library intended for alpha chains, so its frequency means little. The chain's CDR3 is CASSPGGSDTDTQYF. The DNA for the CDR3 is TGTGCCAGCAGCCCTGGGGGTTCCGACACAGATACGCAGTATTTT. The chain uses TRBV11-2 and TRBJ2-3; D is perhaps TRBD1 or TRBD2 (5 bases each). The germline V gene has CDR1 SGHAT and CDR2 FQNNGV. Trimming removed 5 bases at V and 2 bases at J, with 14 bases between. The CDR3 is made up of 15 amino acids.